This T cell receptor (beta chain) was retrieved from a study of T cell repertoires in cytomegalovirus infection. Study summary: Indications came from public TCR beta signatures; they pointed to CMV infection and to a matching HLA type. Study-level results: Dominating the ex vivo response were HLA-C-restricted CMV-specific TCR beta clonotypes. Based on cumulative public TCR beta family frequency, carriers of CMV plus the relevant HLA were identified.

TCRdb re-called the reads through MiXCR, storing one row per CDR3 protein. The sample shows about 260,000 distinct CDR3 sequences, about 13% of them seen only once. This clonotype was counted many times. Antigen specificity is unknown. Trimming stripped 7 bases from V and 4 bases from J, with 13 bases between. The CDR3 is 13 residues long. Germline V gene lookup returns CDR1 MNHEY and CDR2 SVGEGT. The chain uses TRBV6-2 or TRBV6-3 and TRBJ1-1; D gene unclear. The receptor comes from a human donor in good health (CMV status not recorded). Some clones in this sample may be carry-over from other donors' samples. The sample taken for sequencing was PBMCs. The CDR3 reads CASTATEFTEAFF. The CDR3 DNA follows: TGTGCCAGCACCGCGACTGAGTTCACTGAAGCTTTCTTT.